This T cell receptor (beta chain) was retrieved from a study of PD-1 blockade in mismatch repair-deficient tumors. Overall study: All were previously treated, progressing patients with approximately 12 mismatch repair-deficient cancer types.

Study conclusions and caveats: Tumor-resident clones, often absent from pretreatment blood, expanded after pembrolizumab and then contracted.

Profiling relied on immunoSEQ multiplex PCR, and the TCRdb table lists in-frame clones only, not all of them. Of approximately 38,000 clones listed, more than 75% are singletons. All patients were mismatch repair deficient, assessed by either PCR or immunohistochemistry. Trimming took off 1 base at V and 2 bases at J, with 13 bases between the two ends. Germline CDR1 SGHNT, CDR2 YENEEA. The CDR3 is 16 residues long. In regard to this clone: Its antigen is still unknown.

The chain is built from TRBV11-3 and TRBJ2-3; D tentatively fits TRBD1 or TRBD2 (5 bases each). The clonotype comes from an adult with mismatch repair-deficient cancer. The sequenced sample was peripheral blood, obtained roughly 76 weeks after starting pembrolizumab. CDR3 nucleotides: TGTGCCAGCAGCTTAGGGCAGGGAGTAATCACAGATACGCAGTATTTT. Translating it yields CASSLGQGVITDTQYF.